This T cell receptor beta chain was captured by sequencing in a study of T-cell reconstitution after alpha-beta-depleted transplantation in children. This clonotype was recorded at least ten times. V dropped 8 bases and J dropped 1 base, with 14 bases sitting between them. The CDR3 is 14 amino acids. The germline gives CDR1 ENHRY, CDR2 SYGVKD. Using unique molecular identifiers, the investigators prepared the TCRbeta library. A single record per CDR3 protein comes from TCRdb applying MiXCR to the PCR reads. This table holds about 460,000 distinct CDR3 sequences, approximately 12% found once. This TCR derives from a human donor who donated a stem cell graft to a child with combined immunodeficiency. The starting material was PBMCs from the stem cell graft donor, obtained from the stem cell graft. The chain combines TRBV10-3 with TRBJ1-1, with D maybe TRBD1 (5 bases). The CDR3 sequence: CAIREGPGNTEAFF. CDR3 bases: TGTGCCATCCGCGAGGGGCCTGGGAACACTGAAGCTTTCTTT.